This T cell receptor beta chain comes out of a study of blood T cell repertoires in COVID-19. Overall study: Samples came from the United States, Italy and Spain, spanning acute and convalescent COVID-19.

V was clipped by 4 bases and J by 5 bases, with 18 bases between them. Germline V gene sequence: CDR1 ENHRY, CDR2 SYGVKD. There are 15 residues in the CDR3. This clone was picked up one time. Authors' processing steps: Amplifying reference gene primers gave estimates of nucleated cell counts. This table comes from immunoSEQ multiplex PCR, and its TCRdb copy is limited to in-frame clones, with some not included. The V and J calls and the clone size are those of that table, but D and trimming were determined from the DNA. The table records around 24,000 clones, roughly 80% of them present only once. The chain uses TRBV10-3 and TRBJ2-7, with a tentative D call TRBD2 (5 bases). This TCR was recovered from a woman older than 75 with acute or convalescent COVID-19. Sequencing was done on a sample of peripheral blood. The CDR3 DNA reads TGTGCCATCAGTGCGGGTGAGGTAGCGACCGACGAGCAGTACTTC. Its translation is CAISAGEVATDEQYF.